Shown below are 14 T cell receptor beta chains from a single sample sequenced in a study of blood T cell repertoires in COVID-19. Clones were sequenced by immunoSEQ multiplex PCR, and TCRdb holds only the in-frame ones, with some missing. Of around 78,000 clones in the sample, about 90% were seen once. Specimen: peripheral blood. The receptors stem from a man aged 50-60 years with active COVID-19.

This chain connects TRBV5-8 to TRBJ1-6; TRBD1 matches 9 bases. Germline-derived CDR1 and CDR2 are SGHTS and YDEGEE. V was pared by 4 bases and J by 8 bases, with 1 base of the junction left unmatched. This CDR3 contains 13 residues. The CDR3 DNA reads as TGTGCCAGCAGCAGGGACAGGGATTCACCCCTCCACTTT. It encodes CASSRDRDSPLHF. The variable domain in full, completed from reference TRBV5-8 and TRBJ1-6, reads EAGVTQSPTHLIKTRGQQATLRCSPISGHTSVYWYQQALGLGLQFLLWYDEGEERNRGNFPPRFSGRQFPNYSSELNVNALELEDSALYLCASSRDRDSPLHFGNGTRLTVT.

This clone was picked up a small number of times. V usage is TRBV7-2 and J usage is TRBJ1-1; D call uncertain. V was clipped by 5 bases and J by 10 bases, with 17 bases between them. Germline V lookup: CDR1 SGHTA, CDR2 FQGNSA. This CDR3 is built from 13 residues. The CDR3 DNA follows: TGTGCCAGCAGCGCCGTAGGACTGAGCGTAGCTTTCTTT. Protein product: CASSAVGLSVAFF.

The chain couples TRBV9 to TRBJ2-7; unclear D gene. V shed 0 bases and J shed 2 bases, with 12 bases lying between them. CDR1 SGDLS and CDR2 YYNGEE come from the germline V gene. CDR3 length: 15 residues. CDR3 residues: CASSVAGSGTYEQYF. Here the CDR3 DNA reads TGTGCCAGCAGCGTAGCCGGGTCCGGCACCTACGAGCAGTACTTC.

The chain recombines TRBV5-1 with TRBJ1-1, with D tentatively TRBD1 (6 bases). Germline-derived CDR1 and CDR2 are SGHRS and YFSETQ. V lost 4 bases and J 5 bases, leaving 18 bases between the germline ends. This CDR3 region has 15 residues. The CDR3 DNA is TGCGCCAGCAGCGTAGGACAGTTGAAGGAAACTGAAGCTTTCTTT. Amino acid sequence: CASSVGQLKETEAFF.

This clone was observed at least ten times. The rearrangement joins TRBV19 to TRBJ1-5; TRBD1 is a possible D gene (6 bases). The V end was cut by 5 bases, the J end by 5 bases, with 13 bases between. The CDR3 has 14 residues. Per germline, CDR1 LNHDA and CDR2 SQIVND (reference sequence). CDR3 DNA: TGTGCCAGTAGTGACAGGAACCTATATCAGCCCCAGCATTTT. It is translated as CASSDRNLYQPQHF.

The genes are TRBV4-2 and TRBJ2-7; D is perhaps TRBD2 (6 bases). Trimming removed 5 bases at V and 5 bases at J, with 19 bases between. CDR1 LGHNA and CDR2 YNFKEQ come from the germline V gene. CDR3 length: 15 amino acids. CDR3 region: CASSSRDSAEDEQYF. The DNA for the CDR3 is TGTGCCAGCAGCTCCCGGGACTCAGCGGAGGACGAGCAGTACTTC.

The J gene is TRBJ1-1, the V gene TRBV28; TRBD1 is a possible D gene (5 bases). The germline V gene has CDR1 MDHEN and CDR2 SYDVKM. The CDR3 is 15 residues long. Trimming took 3 bases from V and 0 from J, leaving 11 bases between them. CDR3: CASSFWGRVNTEAFF. As DNA, the CDR3 is TGTGCCAGCAGTTTCTGGGGCAGGGTGAACACTGAAGCTTTCTTT.

This chain links TRBV12-3 or TRBV12-4 with TRBJ2-5, with D possibly TRBD1 on 6 matching bases. The length of the CDR3 is 12 residues. Trimming removed 4 bases at V and 5 bases at J, with 8 bases between. The CDR3 here is CASSSQGETQYF. CDR3 DNA: TGTGCCAGCAGTTCCCAGGGGGAGACCCAGTACTTC.

This clone was seen just once. This chain uses TRBV11-1 with TRBJ2-3; TRBD2 aligns across 10 bases. The germline V gene encodes CDR1 SGHAT and CDR2 FQDESV (reference sequence). V shed 8 bases, J shed 3 bases, and the junction held 8 bases outside the gene matches. The CDR3 runs 15 residues. Here the CDR3 DNA reads TGTGCCAGCCGAGCGGGGGGGCCAGGGACAGATACGCAGTATTTT. It encodes CASRAGGPGTDTQYF.

The chain's CDR3 is CASSFGGRDSPLHF. CDR3 bases: TGCGCCAGCAGCTTTGGAGGGCGTGATTCACCCCTCCACTTT. The chain employs TRBV5-1 and TRBJ1-6; D is unclear. The length of the CDR3 is 14 residues. Germline assignment: CDR1 SGHRS and CDR2 YFSETQ. The V gene lost 2 bases and the J gene lost 8 bases, with 11 bases spanning the gap. The complete variable domain, with remaining parts taken from reference TRBV5-1 and TRBJ1-6, reads KAGVTQTPRYLIKTRGQQVTLSCSPISGHRSVSWYQQTPGQGLQFLFEYFSETQRNKGNFPGRFSGRQFSNSRSEMNVSTLELGDSALYLCASSFGGRDSPLHFGNGTRLTVT.

CDR3 coding DNA: TGTGCCTGGAGTGTAGGCGGACAGGGCTACGAGCAGTACTTC. The encoded protein is CAWSVGGQGYEQYF. This chain uses TRBV30 with TRBJ2-7; 8 bases agree with TRBD1. CDR1 is GTSNPN and CDR2 is SVGIG in the germline V gene (reference sequence). CDR3 length equals 14 residues. Germline trimming cut 0 bases from V and 3 bases from J; bases unmatched to any gene: 4. The full variable domain, with the rest looked up from reference TRBV30 and TRBJ2-7, is SQTIHQWPATLVQPVGSPLSLECTVEGTSNPNLYWYRQAAGRGLQLLFYSVGIGQISSEVPQNLSASRPQDRQFILSSKKLLLSDSGFYLCAWSVGGQGYEQYFGPGTRLTVT.

This clone was recorded only once. The rearrangement links TRBV30 to TRBJ2-1; 9 positions match TRBD2. CDR1 is GTSNPN and CDR2 is SVGIG in the germline V gene (reference sequence). The CDR3 sequence is 15 residues long. Trimming cost V 4 bases and J 4 bases; bases outside gene matches: 8. CDR3 sequence: CAWNNLAGPYNEQFF. The CDR3 nucleotides read TGTGCCTGGAACAACCTAGCGGGGCCATACAATGAGCAGTTCTTC.

The chain is built from TRBV30 and TRBJ2-3; 13 positions match TRBD2. The ends lost 3 bases at V and 4 bases at J; junction bases unmatched: 7. Per germline, CDR1 GTSNPN and CDR2 SVGIG (reference sequence). There are 16 residues in the CDR3. The chain's CDR3 is CAWSPRTSGGPDTQYF. The CDR3 nucleotides are TGTGCCTGGAGCCCCCGGACTAGCGGGGGCCCAGATACGCAGTATTTT. Full variable domain (rest looked up from reference TRBV30 and TRBJ2-3): SQTIHQWPATLVQPVGSPLSLECTVEGTSNPNLYWYRQAAGRGLQLLFYSVGIGQISSEVPQNLSASRPQDRQFILSSKKLLLSDSGFYLCAWSPRTSGGPDTQYFGPGTRLTVL.

The chain combines TRBV9 with TRBJ2-7; 10 bases are shared with TRBD1. The germline V gene encodes CDR1 SGDLS and CDR2 YYNGEE. The V segment lost 4 bases and the J segment 2 bases; nucleotides outside the gene matches: 12. The CDR3 sequence is 17 residues long. CDR3 loop: CASSPITGTGDPYEQYF. CDR3 nucleotides: TGTGCCAGCAGCCCTATTACCGGGACAGGGGATCCCTACGAGCAGTACTTC.